This TCR beta chain was sequenced in a study of Ad26.COV2.S vaccination and SARS-CoV-2 variants. Study-wide context: By the intramuscular route, Ad26.COV2.S was given once, or twice 56 days apart.

Trimming took off 6 bases at V and 5 bases at J, with 11 bases between the two ends. Looked up from germline, CDR1 is MNHEY and CDR2 is SVGEGT. The length of the CDR3 is 13 residues. Measured with immunoSEQ multiplex PCR; TCRdb has only the in-frame clones, and not every one. The profile shows 300,000 to 400,000 clones, approximately 81% of them singletons. Regarding the study as a whole: Across vaccine and placebo recipients, the breadth of non-spike TCRs was similar. Vaccinees displayed broader spike-specific TCR repertoires than placebo recipients.

On this clone itself: The target antigen is unknown.

This sample's treatment: 19 received Ad26.COV2.S at low or high dose, single or two shots; about five received placebo; per-sample allocation not given. Sampling was performed 63 days after the first vaccine or placebo injection. This chain links TRBV6-2 or TRBV6-3 with TRBJ1-5; no clear D. This TCR was sampled from a person aged 18 to 65 who received the Ad26.COV2.S COVID-19 vaccine or a placebo. Sequenced material: peripheral blood, taken in a trial of Ad26.COV2.S vaccine versus placebo. CDR3 region: CASSSRPYQPQHF. The CDR3 DNA reads as TGTGCCAGCAGCTCCCGGCCTTATCAGCCCCAGCATTTT.